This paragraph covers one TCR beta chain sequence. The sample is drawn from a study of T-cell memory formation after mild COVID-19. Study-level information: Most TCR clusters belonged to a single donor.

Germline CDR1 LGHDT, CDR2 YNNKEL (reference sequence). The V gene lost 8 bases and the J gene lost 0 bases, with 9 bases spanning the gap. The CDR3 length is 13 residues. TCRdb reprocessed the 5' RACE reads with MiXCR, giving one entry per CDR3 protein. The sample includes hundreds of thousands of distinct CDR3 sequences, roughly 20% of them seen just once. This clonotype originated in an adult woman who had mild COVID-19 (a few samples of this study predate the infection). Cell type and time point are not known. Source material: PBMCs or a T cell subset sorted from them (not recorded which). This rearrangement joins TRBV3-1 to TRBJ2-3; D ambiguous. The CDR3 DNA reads TGTGCCAGCGGGCGGCCTAGCACAGATACGCAGTATTTT. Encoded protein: CASGRPSTDTQYF.